This record covers a single TCR beta chain. These data come from a study of blood T cell repertoires in COVID-19. Whole-study context: Some COVID-19 samples were acute and others convalescent; all came from the United States, Italy and Spain. Sample material is recorded as cDNA or gDNA derived from T cells, B-cell-depleted T cells, or PBMCs.

Original processing methods: For nucleated cells, counts were estimated from reference gene primer amplification. Sequenced by immunoSEQ multiplex PCR; TCRdb stores in-frame clones only, minus some. That table is the source of V, J and clone size, and D and trimming were worked out from the DNA. The data contain a few hundred thousand clones, around 83% of them seen just once; the ten biggest clones take up about 1.4%. The CDR3 has 13 amino acids. V shed 5 bases and J 10 bases; nucleotides not matched to a gene: 8. Germline V gene data show CDR1 as SGHVS and CDR2 as FQNEAQ. This sequence was found in a woman aged 40 to 55 who had recovered from COVID-19. Sequenced: peripheral blood. The chain combines TRBV7-8 with TRBJ1-5; 7 bases line up with TRBD1. The CDR3 protein is CASSTTGDRPQHF. In nucleotides, the CDR3 is TGTGCCAGCAGCACAACAGGGGATAGACCCCAGCATTTT.